This T cell receptor beta chain originates from a study of T cells in Graves' hyperthyroidism and ophthalmopathy. Trimming stripped 4 bases from V and 8 bases from J, with 6 bases between. Germline values: CDR1 SGHRS, CDR2 YFSETQ. The CDR3 covers 11 residues. Using RNA transcripts as the source, TCR beta CDR3 regions were amplified. With the HTBI primer set, the TCR CDR3 went through a first round of RT-PCR. In TCRdb, the multiplex PCR reads were re-called with MiXCR into one record per CDR3 protein. The table records 200,000 or so distinct CDR3 sequences, roughly a sixth of them present only once. The sequencing input was blood. This clonotype was obtained from a woman in her forties or fifties with Graves' hyperthyroidism. The rearrangement uses TRBV5-1 and TRBJ2-2; D not certain. CDR3 in amino acids: CASSAVGELFF. CDR3 coding DNA: TGCGCCAGCAGCGCCGTGGGGGAGCTGTTTTTT.